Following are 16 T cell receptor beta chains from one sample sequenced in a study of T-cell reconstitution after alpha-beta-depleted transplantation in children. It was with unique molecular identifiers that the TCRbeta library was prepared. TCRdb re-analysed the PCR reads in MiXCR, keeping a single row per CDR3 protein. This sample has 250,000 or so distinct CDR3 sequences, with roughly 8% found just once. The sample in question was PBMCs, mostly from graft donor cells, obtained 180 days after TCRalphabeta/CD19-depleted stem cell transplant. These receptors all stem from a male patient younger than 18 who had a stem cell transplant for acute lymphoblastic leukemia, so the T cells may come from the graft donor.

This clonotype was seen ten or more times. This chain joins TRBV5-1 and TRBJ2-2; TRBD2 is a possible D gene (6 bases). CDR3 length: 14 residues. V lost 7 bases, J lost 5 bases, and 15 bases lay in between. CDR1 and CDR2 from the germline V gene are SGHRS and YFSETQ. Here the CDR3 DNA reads TGCGCCAGCCATATGGGGGGAAAGACCGGGGAGCTGTTTTTT. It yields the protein CASHMGGKTGELFF.

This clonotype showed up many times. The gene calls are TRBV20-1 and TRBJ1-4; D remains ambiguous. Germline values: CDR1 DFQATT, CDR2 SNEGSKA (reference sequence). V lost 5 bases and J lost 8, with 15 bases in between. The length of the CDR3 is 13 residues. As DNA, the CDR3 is TGCAGTGCTTCTGGGCCGGCGGAAGAAAAACTGTTTTTT. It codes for CSASGPAEEKLFF.

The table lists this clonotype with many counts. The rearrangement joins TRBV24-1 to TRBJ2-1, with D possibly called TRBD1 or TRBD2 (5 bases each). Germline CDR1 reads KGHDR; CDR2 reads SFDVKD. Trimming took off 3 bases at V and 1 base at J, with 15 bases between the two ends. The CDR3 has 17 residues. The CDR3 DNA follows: TGTGCCACCAGTGATCCTCGGGACGGGGCTTCCTACAATGAGCAGTTCTTC. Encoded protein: CATSDPRDGASYNEQFF.

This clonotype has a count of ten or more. CDR3 residues: CASSPRGGITDTQYF. The CDR3 region has the DNA TGTGCCAGCAGTCCCCGAGGGGGAATCACAGATACGCAGTATTTT. The chain has TRBV6-1 and TRBJ2-3; D is possibly TRBD1 (6 bases). The CDR3 has 15 residues. Germline CDR1 and CDR2: MNHNS and SASEGT. Trimming took 5 bases from V and 2 from J, leaving 14 bases between them.

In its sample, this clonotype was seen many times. The CDR3 here is CASSLVGYNQPQHF. CDR3 DNA: TGTGCCAGCAGCTTGGTGGGTTACAATCAGCCCCAGCATTTT. The chain links TRBV5-5 to TRBJ1-5, with D hard to call. The V end was cut by 0 bases, the J end by 3 bases, with 7 bases between. This CDR3 contains 14 residues. Germline V gene data show CDR1 as SGHKS and CDR2 as YYEKEE (reference sequence).

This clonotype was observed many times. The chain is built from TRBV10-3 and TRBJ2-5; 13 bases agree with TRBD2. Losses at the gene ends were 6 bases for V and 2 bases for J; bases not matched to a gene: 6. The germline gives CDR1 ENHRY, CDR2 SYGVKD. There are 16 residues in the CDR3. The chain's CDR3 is CAISEGLAGNQETQYF. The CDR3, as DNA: TGTGCCATCAGCGAGGGACTAGCGGGGAATCAAGAGACCCAGTACTTC.

This CDR3 reads CASSPGRFDEQYF. CDR3 DNA: TGTGCCAGCAGTCCGGGACGGTTTGACGAGCAGTACTTC. This rearrangement joins TRBV12-3 or TRBV12-4 to TRBJ2-7; D possibly uses TRBD1 or TRBD2 (5 bases each). The CDR3 runs to 13 residues. The V end was cut by 5 bases, the J end by 5 bases, with 13 bases between.

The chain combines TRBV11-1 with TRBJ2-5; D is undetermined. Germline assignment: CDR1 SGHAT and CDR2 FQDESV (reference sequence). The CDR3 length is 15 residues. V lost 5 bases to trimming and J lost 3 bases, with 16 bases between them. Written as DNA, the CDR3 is TGTGCCAGCAGCGCCGGACCCCAGTGGGAAGAGACCCAGTACTTC. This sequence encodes CASSAGPQWEETQYF.

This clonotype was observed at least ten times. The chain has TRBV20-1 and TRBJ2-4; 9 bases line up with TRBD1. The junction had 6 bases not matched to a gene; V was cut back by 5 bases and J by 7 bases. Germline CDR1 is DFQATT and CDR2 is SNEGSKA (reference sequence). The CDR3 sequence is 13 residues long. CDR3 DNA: TGCAGTGCTGGCCGGGACAGGGACAACATTCAGTACTTC. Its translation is CSAGRDRDNIQYF.

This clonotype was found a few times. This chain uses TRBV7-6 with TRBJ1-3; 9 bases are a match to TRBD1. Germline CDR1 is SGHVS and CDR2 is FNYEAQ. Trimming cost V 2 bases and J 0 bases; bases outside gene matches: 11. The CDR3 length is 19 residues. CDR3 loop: CASSLRLGTGPTSGNTIYF. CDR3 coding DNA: TGTGCCAGCAGCTTAAGGCTCGGGACAGGGCCAACCTCTGGAAACACCATATATTTT.

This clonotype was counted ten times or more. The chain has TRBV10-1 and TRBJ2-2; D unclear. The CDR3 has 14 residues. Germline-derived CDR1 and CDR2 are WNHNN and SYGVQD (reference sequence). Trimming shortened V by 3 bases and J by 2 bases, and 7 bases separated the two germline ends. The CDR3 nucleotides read TGCGCCAGCAGTGATTTTCCTAACACCGGGGAGCTGTTTTTT. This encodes CASSDFPNTGELFF.

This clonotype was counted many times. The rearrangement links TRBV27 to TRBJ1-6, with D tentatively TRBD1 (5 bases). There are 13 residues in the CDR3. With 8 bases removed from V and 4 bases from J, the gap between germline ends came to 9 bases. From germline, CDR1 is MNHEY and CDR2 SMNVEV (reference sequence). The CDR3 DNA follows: TGTGCCAGCCGGGAGGGGTATAATTCACCCCTCCACTTT. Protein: CASREGYNSPLHF.

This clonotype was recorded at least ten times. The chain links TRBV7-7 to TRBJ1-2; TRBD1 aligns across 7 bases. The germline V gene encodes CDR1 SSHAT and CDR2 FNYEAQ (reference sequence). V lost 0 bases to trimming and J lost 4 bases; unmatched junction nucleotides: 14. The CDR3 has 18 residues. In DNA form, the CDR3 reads TGTGCCAGCAGCTTAGCCCCTCCGACAGGGACGGAATCCTATGGCTACACCTTC. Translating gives CASSLAPPTGTESYGYTF. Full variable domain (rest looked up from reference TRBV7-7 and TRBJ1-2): GAGVSQSPRYKVTKRGQDVTLRCDPISSHATLYWYQQALGQGPEFLTYFNYEAQPDKSGLPSDRFSAERPEGSISTLTIQRTEQRDSAMYRCASSLAPPTGTESYGYTFGSGTRLTVV.

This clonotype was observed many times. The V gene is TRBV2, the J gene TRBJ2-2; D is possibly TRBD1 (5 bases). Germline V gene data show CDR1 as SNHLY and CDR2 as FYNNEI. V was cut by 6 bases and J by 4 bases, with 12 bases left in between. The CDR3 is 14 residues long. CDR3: CASRRQWSTGELFF. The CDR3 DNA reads TGTGCCAGCAGGCGACAGTGGAGCACCGGGGAGCTGTTTTTT. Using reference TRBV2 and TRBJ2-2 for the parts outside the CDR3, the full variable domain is EPEVTQTPSHQVTQMGQEVILRCVPISNHLYFYWYRQILGQKVEFLVSFYNNEISEKSEIFDDQFSVERPDGSNFTLKIRSTKLEDSAMYFCASRRQWSTGELFFGEGSRLTVL.

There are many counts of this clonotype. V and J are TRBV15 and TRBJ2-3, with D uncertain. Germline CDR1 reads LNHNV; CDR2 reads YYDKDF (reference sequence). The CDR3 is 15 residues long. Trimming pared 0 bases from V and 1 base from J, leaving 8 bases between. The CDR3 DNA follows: TGTGCCACCAGCAGAGACGTCGGTGGCACAGATACGCAGTATTTT. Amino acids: CATSRDVGGTDTQYF.

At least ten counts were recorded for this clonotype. In DNA form, the CDR3 reads TGTGCCAGCAGTTTTTCAGGGAGCGACACCTACGAGCAGTACTTC. Its protein is CASSFSGSDTYEQYF. The J gene is TRBJ2-7, the V gene TRBV28; D could derive from TRBD1 or TRBD2 (5 bases each). Germline CDR1 MDHEN, CDR2 SYDVKM. V gave up 3 bases and J gave up 2 bases, with 14 bases separating them. This CDR3 spans 15 amino acids.